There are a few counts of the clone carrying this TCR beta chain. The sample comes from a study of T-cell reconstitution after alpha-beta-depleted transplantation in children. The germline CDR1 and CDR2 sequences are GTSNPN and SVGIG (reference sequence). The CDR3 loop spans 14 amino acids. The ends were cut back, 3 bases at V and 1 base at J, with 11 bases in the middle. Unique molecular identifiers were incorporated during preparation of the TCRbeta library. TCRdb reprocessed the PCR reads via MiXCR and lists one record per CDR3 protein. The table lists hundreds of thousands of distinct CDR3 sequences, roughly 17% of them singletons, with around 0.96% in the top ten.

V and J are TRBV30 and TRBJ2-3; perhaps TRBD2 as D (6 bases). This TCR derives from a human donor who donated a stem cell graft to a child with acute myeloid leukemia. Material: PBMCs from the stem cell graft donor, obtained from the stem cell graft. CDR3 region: CAWSPKRGTDTQYF. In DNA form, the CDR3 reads TGTGCCTGGAGCCCAAAGCGGGGCACAGATACGCAGTATTTT.